This TCR beta chain was documented in a study of shared clonotypes between healthy human individuals. Study observations and caveats: The represented genetic and exposure-history diversity was limited by the small number of donors. For naive CD4 cells, approximately 4.8% of clonotypes were shared across a handful of donors. Specimens sampled were limited to blood, with tissue repertoires likely differing.

This CDR3 region has 16 residues. The germline V gene encodes CDR1 MDHEN and CDR2 SYDVKM. Trimming cost V 5 bases and J 3 bases; bases outside gene matches: 8. In the naive CD8 group, cells lacked CD45RO and were positively selected for CCR7, so terminally differentiated effector memory CD45RA+ cells were left out. Worth noting for this clone: The antigen remains undetermined.

Assay used: immunoSEQ multiplex PCR; TCRdb lists only in-frame clones, some missing. The sample yields hundreds of thousands of clones, approximately 96% seen once. This chain uses TRBV28 with TRBJ2-2; 8 bases are shared with TRBD1. This TCR was sampled from a woman in her 30s in good health. Source material: naive CD8+ T cells sorted from blood. The CDR3 DNA is TGTGCCAGCAGTCCGTTGGCAGGGGGCTACACCGGGGAGCTGTTTTTT. Its translation is CASSPLAGGYTGELFF.